The TCR beta chain under discussion was sequenced for a study of blood T cell repertoires in COVID-19. Overall study: Donors in the United States, Italy and Spain gave samples during acute or convalescent COVID-19.

Here immunoSEQ multiplex PCR was the method, and the copy in TCRdb shows in-frame clones only, minus some. This table has around 80,000 clones, roughly 88% appearing once. This clone was seen once. CDR1 and CDR2 (germline): MNHEY, SVGEGT. This CDR3 comprises 14 residues. Between the trimmed V and J ends, which lost 0 bases and 4 bases, there was a span of 8 bases. Material for sequencing was peripheral blood. The V call is TRBV6-2 or TRBV6-3, the J call TRBJ2-3; D may be TRBD2 (6 bases). The receptor was isolated from a woman aged 80 or over with acute or convalescent COVID-19. Here the CDR3 DNA reads TGTGCCAGCAGTTACTCACTAGCACCAGATACGCAGTATTTT. Residues: CASSYSLAPDTQYF.